One T cell receptor (beta chain) is described in this entry. The antigen remains unidentified. Germline trimming cut 0 bases from V and 10 bases from J; bases unmatched to any gene: 4. This CDR3 contains 14 residues. Germline-derived CDR1 and CDR2 are SGHRS and YFSETQ. An even split of each subset's genomic DNA across several immunoSEQ plates was performed. Measured with immunoSEQ multiplex PCR; TCRdb has only the in-frame clones, and not every one. This sample carries 500,000 to 550,000 clones, 95% to 96% of them seen once, and the ten largest clones take around 0.066%. This entry belongs to a study of shared clonotypes between healthy human individuals. Study-level findings and limits: Shared clonotypes: roughly 5% naive CD4, around 3.5% naive CD8, roughly 2.4% memory CD4, 0.4% to 0.5% memory CD8.

This clonotype originated in a woman aged 25 to 39 in good health. Input material: naive CD4+ T cells sorted from blood. Subset reported: CD45RA+ positively selected. V usage is TRBV5-1 and J usage is TRBJ2-1; 10 bases fit TRBD2. This CDR3 is CASSLGLAGAEQFF. Written as DNA, the CDR3 is TGCGCCAGCAGCTTGGGGCTAGCGGGAGCAGAGCAGTTCTTC. Full variable domain (missing parts from reference TRBV5-1 and TRBJ2-1): KAGVTQTPRYLIKTRGQQVTLSCSPISGHRSVSWYQQTPGQGLQFLFEYFSETQRNKGNFPGRFSGRQFSNSRSEMNVSTLELGDSALYLCASSLGLAGAEQFFGPGTRLTVL.